This paragraph covers one TCR beta chain sequence. Its matching antigen is unknown. Germline CDR1 reads SGHNT; CDR2 reads YYREEE (reference sequence). This CDR3 contains 13 residues. Trimming took 4 bases from V and 2 from J, leaving 8 bases between them. Among the roughly 110 subjects of the validation cohort, separate from the 666-subject first cohort, were the donors. The entry originates in a study of cytomegalovirus exposure and HLA in healthy donors. Study results and limitations: Cytomegalovirus association was assigned to approximately 160 TCR beta chains.

Produced via immunoSEQ multiplex PCR; TCRdb's table is partial and in-frame only. The sample shows over 55,000 clones, approximately 96% of them seen only once. The chain has TRBV5-4 and TRBJ2-3, with D uncertain. The TCR was taken from a man aged 18 to 30 in good health and CMV-seronegative. Sequencing input: PBMCs. The CDR3 region is CASSAYFTDTQYF. The CDR3 coding sequence is TGTGCCAGCAGCGCCTACTTCACAGATACGCAGTATTTT. The full variable domain, completed using reference TRBV5-4 and TRBJ2-3, is ETGVTQSPTHLIKTRGQQVTLRCSSQSGHNTVSWYQQALGQGPQFIFQYYREEENGRGNFPPRFSGLQFPNYSSELNVNALELDDSALYLCASSAYFTDTQYFGPGTRLTVL.